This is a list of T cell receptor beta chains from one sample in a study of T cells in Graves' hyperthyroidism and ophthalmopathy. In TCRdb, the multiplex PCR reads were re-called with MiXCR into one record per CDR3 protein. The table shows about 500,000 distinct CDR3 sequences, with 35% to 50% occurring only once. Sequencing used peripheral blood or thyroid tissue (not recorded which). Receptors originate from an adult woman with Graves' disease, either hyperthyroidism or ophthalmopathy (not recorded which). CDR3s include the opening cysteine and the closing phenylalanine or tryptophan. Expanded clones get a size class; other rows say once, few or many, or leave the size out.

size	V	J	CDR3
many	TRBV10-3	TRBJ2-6	CAISGGRPSGGSGANVLTF
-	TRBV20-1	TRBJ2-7	CSARRAGTYEQYF
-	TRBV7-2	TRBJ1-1	CASSLFGTGGGNTEAVF
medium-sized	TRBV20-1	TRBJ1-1	CSARQGDTEAFF
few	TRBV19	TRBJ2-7	CASAKGQGVLDEQYF
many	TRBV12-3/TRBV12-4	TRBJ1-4	CASSPDPREKLFF
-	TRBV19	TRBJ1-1	CSAPPGGGGYTEAFF
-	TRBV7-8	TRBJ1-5	CASSHHGPLQGRSNQPQHF
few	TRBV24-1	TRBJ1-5	CATSDSTGISNQPQHF
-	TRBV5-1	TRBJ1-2	CASSSDGTYGYTF
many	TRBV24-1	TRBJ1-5	CATSDSGQGNNQPQHF
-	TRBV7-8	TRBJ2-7	CASSPARGGRQEEQYF
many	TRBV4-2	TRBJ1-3	CASSQDMMDTIYF
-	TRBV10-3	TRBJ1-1	CAIGAKMNTEAFF
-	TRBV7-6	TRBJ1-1	CASTPGRGEAFF
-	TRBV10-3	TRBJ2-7	CAISVVEGVEQYF
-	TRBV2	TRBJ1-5	CASSGTRQGNQPQHF
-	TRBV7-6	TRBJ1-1	CASSFGDRDTEAFF
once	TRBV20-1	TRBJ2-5	CSATQETQYF
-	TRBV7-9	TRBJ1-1	CASSTRGTLQAFF
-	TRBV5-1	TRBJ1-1	CASRRDTLLGTEAFF
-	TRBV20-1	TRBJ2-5	CSADRPDRGRGETQYF
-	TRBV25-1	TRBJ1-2	CASSEYGTGTSYTF
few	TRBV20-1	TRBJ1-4	CSASNLGGGTNEKLFF
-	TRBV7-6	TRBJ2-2	CASSPYVQGSGGELFF
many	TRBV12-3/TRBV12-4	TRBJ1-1	CASSWAMNTEAFF
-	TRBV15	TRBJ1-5	CATSRTTGGGNQPQHF
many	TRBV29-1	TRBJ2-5	CSVRLARKETQYF
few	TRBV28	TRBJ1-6	CASSPLTGDNSPLHF
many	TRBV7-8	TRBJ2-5	CASTTTTGVIQETQYF